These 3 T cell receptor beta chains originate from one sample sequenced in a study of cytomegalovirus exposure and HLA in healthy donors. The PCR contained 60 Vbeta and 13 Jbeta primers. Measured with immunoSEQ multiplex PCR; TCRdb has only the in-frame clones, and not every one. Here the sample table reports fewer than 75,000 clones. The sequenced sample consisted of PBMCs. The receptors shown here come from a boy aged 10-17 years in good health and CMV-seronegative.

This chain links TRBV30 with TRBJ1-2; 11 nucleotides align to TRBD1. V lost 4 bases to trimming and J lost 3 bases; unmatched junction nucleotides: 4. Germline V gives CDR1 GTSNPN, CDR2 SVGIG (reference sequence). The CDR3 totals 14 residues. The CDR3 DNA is TGTGCCTGGAACCGGGGACAGGGGGACTATGGCTACACCTTC. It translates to CAWNRGQGDYGYTF.

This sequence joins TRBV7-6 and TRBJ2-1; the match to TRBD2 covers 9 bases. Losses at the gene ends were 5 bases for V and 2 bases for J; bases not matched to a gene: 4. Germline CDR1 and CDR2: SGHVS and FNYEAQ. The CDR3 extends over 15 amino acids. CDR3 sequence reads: CASSPLAGAYNEQFF. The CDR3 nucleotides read TGTGCCAGCAGCCCATTAGCGGGGGCCTACAATGAGCAGTTCTTC.

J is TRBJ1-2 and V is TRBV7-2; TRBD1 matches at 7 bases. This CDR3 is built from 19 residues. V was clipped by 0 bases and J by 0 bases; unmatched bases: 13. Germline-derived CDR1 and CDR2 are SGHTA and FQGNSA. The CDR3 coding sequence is TGTGCCAGCAGCTTAGCGCCGGGGAAGGGGGCAGGGTCTAACTATGGCTACACCTTC. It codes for CASSLAPGKGAGSNYGYTF. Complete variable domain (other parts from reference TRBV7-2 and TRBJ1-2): GAGVSQSPSNKVTEKGKDVELRCDPISGHTALYWYRQSLGQGLEFLIYFQGNSAPDKSGLPSDRFSAERTGGSVSTLTIQRTQQEDSAVYLCASSLAPGKGAGSNYGYTFGSGTRLTVV.